A single T cell receptor beta chain is shown here with its context. Its antigen is not known. This entry belongs to a study of lymphopenia after photon versus proton radiotherapy. Notes on the study in general: Photon-treated patients lost naive T cells and TCR diversity; proton-treated stayed stable.

Profiled with immunoSEQ multiplex PCR; TCRdb holds only in-frame clones, not every one. This sample yields roughly 57,000 clones, of which 80% to 90% are seen a single time; just under 30% belongs to the top ten. The CDR3 consists of 13 residues. Germline loops: CDR1 MGHDK, CDR2 SYGVNS. Trimming removed 2 bases at V and 7 bases at J, with 12 bases between. The rearrangement uses TRBV25-1 and TRBJ2-7, with D unclear. This sequence originates from a man aged 45-65 years with gastric cancer. The sequences come from peripheral blood, collected from a patient treated with photon-based radiotherapy. For the CDR3, the DNA is TGTGCCAGCAGTGAACCCCTTTTCGGGGAGCAGTACTTC. Translating gives CASSEPLFGEQYF.